This T cell receptor (beta chain) came from a study of T cell responses to AZD1222 COVID-19 vaccine. In the study overall: Some second doses came at about 4 weeks and others at about 12 weeks; these were pooled.

A single count supports this clone. What it binds is unknown. The protocol was immunoSEQ multiplex PCR, while the TCRdb copy is restricted to in-frame clones and leaves out a portion. This sample yields about 120,000 clones, of which roughly 90% are seen a single time; 11% to 15% belongs to the top ten. Overall study findings and caveats: Repertoire sampling was restricted to post-peak T cell response timepoints.

The CDR3 covers 17 residues. Trimming at V came to 1 base and at J to 4 bases, leaving 8 bases not matched to a gene. Germline CDR1 is SGHTA and CDR2 is FQGNSA. This sequence was found in an adult in good health. The material was peripheral blood, obtained on day 0 of AZD1222 vaccination. The V call is TRBV7-2, the J call TRBJ2-1, with 9 bases aligning to TRBD1. The CDR3 nucleotides are TGTGCCAGCAGCTTAGGTGGGGGGACAGGGACTTACAATGAGCAGTTCTTC. Its protein product is CASSLGGGTGTYNEQFF.